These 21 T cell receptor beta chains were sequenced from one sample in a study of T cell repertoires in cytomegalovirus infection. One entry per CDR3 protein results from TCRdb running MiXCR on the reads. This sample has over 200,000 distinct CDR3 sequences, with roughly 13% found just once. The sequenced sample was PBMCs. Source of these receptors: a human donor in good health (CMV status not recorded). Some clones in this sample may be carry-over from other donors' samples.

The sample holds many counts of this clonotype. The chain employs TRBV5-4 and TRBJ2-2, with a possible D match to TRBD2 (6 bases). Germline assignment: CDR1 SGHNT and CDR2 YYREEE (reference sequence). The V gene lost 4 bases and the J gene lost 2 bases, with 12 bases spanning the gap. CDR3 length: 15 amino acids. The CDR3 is CASSLPGRNTGELFF. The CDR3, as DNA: TGTGCCAGCAGCCTCCCCGGGAGAAACACCGGGGAGCTGTTTTTT.

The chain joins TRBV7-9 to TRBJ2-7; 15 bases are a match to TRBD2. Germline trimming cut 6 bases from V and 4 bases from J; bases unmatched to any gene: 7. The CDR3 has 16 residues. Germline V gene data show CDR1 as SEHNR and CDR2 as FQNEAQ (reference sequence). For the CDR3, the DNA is TGTGCCAGCAGATCCGGGACTAGCGGGAGGTTTTACGAGCAGTACTTC. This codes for CASRSGTSGRFYEQYF. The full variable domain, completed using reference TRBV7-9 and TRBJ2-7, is DTGVSQNPRHKITKRGQNVTFRCDPISEHNRLYWYRQTLGQGPEFLTYFQNEAQLEKSRLLSDRFSAERPKGSFSTLEIQRTEQGDSAMYLCASRSGTSGRFYEQYFGPGTRLTVT.

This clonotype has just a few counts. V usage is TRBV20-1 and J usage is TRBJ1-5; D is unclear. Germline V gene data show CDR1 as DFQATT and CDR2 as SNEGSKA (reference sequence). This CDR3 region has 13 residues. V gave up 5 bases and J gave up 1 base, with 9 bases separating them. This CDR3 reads CSAYSGSNQPQHF. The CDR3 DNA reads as TGCAGTGCTTACAGTGGCAGCAATCAGCCCCAGCATTTT.

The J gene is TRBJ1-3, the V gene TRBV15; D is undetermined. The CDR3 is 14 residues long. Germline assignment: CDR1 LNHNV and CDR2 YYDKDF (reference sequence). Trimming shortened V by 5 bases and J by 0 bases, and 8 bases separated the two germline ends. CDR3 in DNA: TGTGCCACCAGCTACCGGGGCTCTGGAAACACCATATATTTT. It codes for CATSYRGSGNTIYF.

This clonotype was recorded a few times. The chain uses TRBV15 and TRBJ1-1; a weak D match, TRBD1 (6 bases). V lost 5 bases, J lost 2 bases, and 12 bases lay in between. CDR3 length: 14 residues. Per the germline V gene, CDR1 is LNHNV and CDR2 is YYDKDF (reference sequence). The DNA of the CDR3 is TGTGCCACCAGCGGCACAGGGCCCAACACTGAAGCTTTCTTT. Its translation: CATSGTGPNTEAFF.

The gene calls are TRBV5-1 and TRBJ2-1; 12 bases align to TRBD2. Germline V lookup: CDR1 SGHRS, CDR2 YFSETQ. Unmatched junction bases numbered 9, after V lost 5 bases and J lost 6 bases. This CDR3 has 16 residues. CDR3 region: CASSSYGLAGLNEQFF. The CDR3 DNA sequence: TGCGCCAGCAGTTCGTACGGACTAGCGGGGCTCAATGAGCAGTTCTTC.

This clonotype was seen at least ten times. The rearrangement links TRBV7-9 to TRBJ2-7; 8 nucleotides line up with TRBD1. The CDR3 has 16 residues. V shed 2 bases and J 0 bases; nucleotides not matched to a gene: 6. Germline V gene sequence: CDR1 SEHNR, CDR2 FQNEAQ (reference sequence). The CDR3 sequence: CASSLTTGTGSYEQYF. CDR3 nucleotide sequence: TGTGCCAGCAGCTTAACGACCGGGACAGGCTCCTACGAGCAGTACTTC.

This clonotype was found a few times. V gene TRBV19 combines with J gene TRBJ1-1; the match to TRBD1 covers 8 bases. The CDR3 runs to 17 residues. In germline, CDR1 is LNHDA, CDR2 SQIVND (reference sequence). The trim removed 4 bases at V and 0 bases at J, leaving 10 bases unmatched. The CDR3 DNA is TGTGCCAGTAGTACCCCCAGGGGGCATGGAATGAACACTGAAGCTTTCTTT. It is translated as CASSTPRGHGMNTEAFF. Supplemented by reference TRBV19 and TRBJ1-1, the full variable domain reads DGGITQSPKYLFRKEGQNVTLSCEQNLNHDAMYWYRQDPGQGLRLIYYSQIVNDFQKGDIAEGYSVSREKKESFPLTVTSAQKNPTAFYLCASSTPRGHGMNTEAFFGQGTRLTVV.

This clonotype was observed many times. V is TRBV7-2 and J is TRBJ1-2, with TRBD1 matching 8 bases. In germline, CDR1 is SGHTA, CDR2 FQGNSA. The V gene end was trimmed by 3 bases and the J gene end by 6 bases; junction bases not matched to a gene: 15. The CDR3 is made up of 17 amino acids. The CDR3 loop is CASSFLVGTGQSDGYTF. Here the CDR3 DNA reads TGTGCCAGCAGCTTCCTGGTAGGGACAGGACAAAGCGATGGCTACACCTTC.

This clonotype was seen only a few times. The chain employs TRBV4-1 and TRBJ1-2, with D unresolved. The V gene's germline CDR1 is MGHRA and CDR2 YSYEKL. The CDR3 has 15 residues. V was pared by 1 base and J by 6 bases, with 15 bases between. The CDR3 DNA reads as TGCGCCAGCAGCCAAGTCTCGACGGACGCTAATGGCTACACCTTC. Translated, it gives CASSQVSTDANGYTF.

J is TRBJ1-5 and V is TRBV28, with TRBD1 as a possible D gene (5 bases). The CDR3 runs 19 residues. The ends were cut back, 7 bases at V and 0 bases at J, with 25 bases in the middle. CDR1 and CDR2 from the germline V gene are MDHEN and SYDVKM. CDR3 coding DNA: TGTGCCAGCAAAGTTGGGGGGACCCTAGGGCTATATAGCAATCAGCCCCAGCATTTT. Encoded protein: CASKVGGTLGLYSNQPQHF. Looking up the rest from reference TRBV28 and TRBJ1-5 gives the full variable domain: DVKVTQSSRYLVKRTGEKVFLECVQDMDHENMFWYRQDPGLGLRLIYFSYDVKMKEKGDIPEGYSVSREKKERFSLILESASTNQTSMYLCASKVGGTLGLYSNQPQHFGDGTRLSIL.

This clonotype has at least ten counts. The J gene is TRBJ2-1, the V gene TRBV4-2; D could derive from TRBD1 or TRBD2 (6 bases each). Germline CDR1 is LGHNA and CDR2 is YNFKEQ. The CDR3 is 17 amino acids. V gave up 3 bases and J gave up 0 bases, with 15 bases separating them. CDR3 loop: CASSQALGGSSYNEQFF. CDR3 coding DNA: TGTGCCAGCAGCCAGGCTCTAGGGGGGAGCTCCTACAATGAGCAGTTCTTC.

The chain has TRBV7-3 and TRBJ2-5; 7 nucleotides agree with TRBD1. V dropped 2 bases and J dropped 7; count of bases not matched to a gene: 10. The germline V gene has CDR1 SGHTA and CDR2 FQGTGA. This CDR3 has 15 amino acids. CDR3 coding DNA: TGTGCCAGCAGCTTAGATTCGAGGGGGCAGGGGACCCAGTACTTC. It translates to CASSLDSRGQGTQYF.

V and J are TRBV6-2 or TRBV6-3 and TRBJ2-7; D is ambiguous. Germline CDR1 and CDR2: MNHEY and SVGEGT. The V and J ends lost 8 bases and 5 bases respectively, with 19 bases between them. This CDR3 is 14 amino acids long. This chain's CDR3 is CASGHRAKANEQYF. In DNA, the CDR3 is TGTGCCAGCGGCCACAGAGCTAAAGCCAACGAGCAGTACTTC.

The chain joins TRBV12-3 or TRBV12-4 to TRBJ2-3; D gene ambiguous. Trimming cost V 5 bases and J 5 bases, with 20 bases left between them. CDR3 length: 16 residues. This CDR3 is CASSPTTSSLKDTQYF. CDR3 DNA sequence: TGTGCCAGCAGTCCGACCACCTCATCCTTGAAAGATACGCAGTATTTT.

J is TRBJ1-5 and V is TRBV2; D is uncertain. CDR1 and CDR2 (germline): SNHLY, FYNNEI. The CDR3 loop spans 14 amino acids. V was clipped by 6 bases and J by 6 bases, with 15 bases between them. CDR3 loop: CASSGEASSQPQHF. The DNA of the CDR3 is TGTGCCAGCAGCGGCGAGGCCTCAAGTCAGCCCCAGCATTTT. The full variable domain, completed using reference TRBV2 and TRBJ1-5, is EPEVTQTPSHQVTQMGQEVILRCVPISNHLYFYWYRQILGQKVEFLVSFYNNEISEKSEIFDDQFSVERPDGSNFTLKIRSTKLEDSAMYFCASSGEASSQPQHFGDGTRLSIL.

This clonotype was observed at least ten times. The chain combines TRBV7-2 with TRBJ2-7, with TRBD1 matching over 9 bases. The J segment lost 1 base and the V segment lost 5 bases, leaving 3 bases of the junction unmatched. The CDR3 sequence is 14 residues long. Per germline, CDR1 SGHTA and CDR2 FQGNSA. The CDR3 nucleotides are TGTGCCAGCAGCGAAGGGACAGGGTCCTACGAGCAGTACTTC. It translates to CASSEGTGSYEQYF. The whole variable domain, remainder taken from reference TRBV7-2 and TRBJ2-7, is GAGVSQSPSNKVTEKGKDVELRCDPISGHTALYWYRQSLGQGLEFLIYFQGNSAPDKSGLPSDRFSAERTGGSVSTLTIQRTQQEDSAVYLCASSEGTGSYEQYFGPGTRLTVT.

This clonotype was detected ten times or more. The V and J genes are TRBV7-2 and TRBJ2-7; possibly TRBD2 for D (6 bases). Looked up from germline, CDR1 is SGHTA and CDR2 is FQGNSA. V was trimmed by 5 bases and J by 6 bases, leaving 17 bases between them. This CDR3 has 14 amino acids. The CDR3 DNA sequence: TGTGCCAGCAGCGCGGGACCCCTCGGGACCGAGCAGTACTTC. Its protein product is CASSAGPLGTEQYF.

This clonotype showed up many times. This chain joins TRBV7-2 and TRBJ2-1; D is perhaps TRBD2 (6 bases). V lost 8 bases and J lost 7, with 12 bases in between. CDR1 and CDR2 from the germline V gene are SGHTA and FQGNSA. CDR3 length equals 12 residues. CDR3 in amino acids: CASRRGGNEQFF. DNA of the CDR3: TGTGCCAGCCGCCGTGGGGGGAATGAGCAGTTCTTC.

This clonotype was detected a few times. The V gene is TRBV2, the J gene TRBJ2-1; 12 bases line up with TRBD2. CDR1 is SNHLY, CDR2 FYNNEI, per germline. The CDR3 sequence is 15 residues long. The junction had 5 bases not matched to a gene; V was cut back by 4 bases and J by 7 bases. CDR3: CASSATSGRSNEQFF. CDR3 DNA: TGTGCCAGCAGTGCGACTAGCGGGAGATCTAATGAGCAGTTCTTC.

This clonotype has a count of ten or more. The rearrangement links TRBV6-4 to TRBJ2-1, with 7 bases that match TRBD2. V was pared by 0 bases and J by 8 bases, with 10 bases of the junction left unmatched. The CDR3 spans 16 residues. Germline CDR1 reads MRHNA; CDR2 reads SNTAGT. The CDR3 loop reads CASSDSPAGAVDEQFF. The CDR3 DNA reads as TGTGCCAGCAGTGACTCCCCGGCGGGAGCGGTGGATGAGCAGTTCTTC.